Included here is one T cell receptor beta chain sequence, with context. The CDR3 length is 17 residues. CDR1 and CDR2 from the germline V gene are MDHEN and SYDVKM. The ends were cut back, 6 bases at V and 0 bases at J, with 15 bases in the middle. The source of the sample is a study of blood T cell repertoires in COVID-19. The table came from immunoSEQ multiplex PCR; TCRdb's copy has only in-frame clones and leaves some out. The sample has some 240,000 clones, about 88% seen once. Sequencing input: peripheral blood. The rearrangement uses TRBV28 and TRBJ2-6; D possibly corresponds to TRBD1 (6 bases). The source of this sequence is a woman between 40 and 50 years old who had recovered from COVID-19. The CDR3 here is CASSRTGQFSGANVLTF. The CDR3 region has the DNA TGTGCCAGCAGCCGAACAGGACAGTTCTCTGGGGCCAACGTCCTGACTTTC.